Below are 19 T cell receptor beta chains sequenced from a single sample in a study of esophageal squamous cell carcinoma under preoperative chemotherapy. Described time point: before preoperative PTX-NDP chemotherapy. TCRdb independently ran MiXCR on the PCR reads; one entry per CDR3 protein. The table has around 6,600 distinct CDR3 sequences, about 30% seen once; the top ten hold more than 13%. Sampling took place from a patient given preoperative chemotherapy. Receptors were obtained from a human donor with esophageal squamous cell carcinoma. The donor label of this sample is uncertain.

This chain joins TRBV7-2 and TRBJ2-1; unclear D gene. The V and J ends lost 5 bases and 13 bases respectively, with 12 bases between them. Germline V gives CDR1 SGHTA, CDR2 FQGNSA. The CDR3 is 11 amino acids. The DNA of the CDR3 is TGTGCCAGCAGCGTTGATGTCTTCCAGTTCTTC. It encodes CASSVDVFQFF.

The chain carries TRBV7-2 and TRBJ2-1; D might be TRBD2 (8 bases). V shed 5 bases and J shed 9 bases, with 23 bases lying between them. This CDR3 has 16 amino acids. The germline V gene has CDR1 SGHTA and CDR2 FQGNSA. CDR3 in amino acids: CASSLRRTGGGGEQFF. DNA for the CDR3: TGTGCCAGCAGCCTCCGTAGGACGGGAGGGGGCGGTGAGCAGTTCTTC.

The CDR3 loop is CASSLGQGVVQKLFF. The DNA of the CDR3 is TGTGCCAGCAGCTTGGGACAGGGGGTCGTCCAAAAACTGTTTTTT. V usage is TRBV12-3 or TRBV12-4 and J usage is TRBJ1-4; 11 bases agree with TRBD1. The CDR3 spans 15 residues. After removal of 6 bases from V and 9 bases from J, the junction contained 9 bases not matched to a gene.

This clonotype appeared once. The CDR3 DNA reads as TGTGCCAGCAGTGACTCGGCACCTCAGAACGCATGGACCCAGTTCTTC. It is translated as CASSDSAPQNAWTQFF. The V and J genes are TRBV6-4 and TRBJ2-1; D not resolved. The length of the CDR3 is 16 residues. Germline assignment: CDR1 MRHNA and CDR2 SNTAGT. V lost 0 bases to trimming and J lost 13 bases, with 22 bases between them.

This clonotype has a count of ten or more. The V call is TRBV6-1, the J call TRBJ1-1; D may be TRBD1 (5 bases). Trimming left V 7 bases short and J 8 bases short, with 14 bases between. The CDR3 has 12 residues. CDR1 and CDR2 from the germline V gene are MNHNS and SASEGT. CDR3 amino acids: CASTPEWGEAFF. The CDR3 DNA is TGTGCCAGCACCCCAGAGTGGGGGGAAGCTTTCTTT.

About this clonotype: At one of its ends the junction is not consistent with the germline gene, which may arise from a read error. The V and J genes are TRBV6-1 and TRBJ2-1; a weak D match, TRBD2 (5 bases). The CDR3 spans 14 residues. Germline assignment: CDR1 MNHNS and CDR2 SASEGT. CDR3 sequence (DNA): TGTGCCAGCTCGCGGGCTCGAATCTACAATGAGCGGTTCTTC. Protein product: CASSRARIYNERFF.

This chain links TRBV19 with TRBJ2-4; D not resolved. Trimming stripped 0 bases from V and 6 bases from J, with 3 bases between. This CDR3 has 12 residues. Looked up from germline, CDR1 is LNHDA and CDR2 is SQIVND (reference sequence). The CDR3 spells CASSIDRNIQYF. CDR3 DNA: TGTGCCAGTAGTATAGACAGAAACATTCAGTACTTC.

The chain joins TRBV9 to TRBJ2-3; TRBD2 is a possible D gene (6 bases). The V gene lost 3 bases and the J gene lost 4 bases, with 9 bases spanning the gap. Germline V gene data show CDR1 as SGDLS and CDR2 as YYNGEE. The CDR3 runs to 13 residues. The CDR3 is CASSGRRADTQYF. Here the CDR3 DNA reads TGTGCCAGCAGCGGGAGGAGGGCAGATACGCAGTATTTT. Full variable domain (rest looked up from reference TRBV9 and TRBJ2-3): DSGVTQTPKHLITATGQRVTLRCSPRSGDLSVYWYQQSLDQGLQFLIQYYNGEERAKGNILERFSAQQFPDLHSELNLSSLELGDSALYFCASSGRRADTQYFGPGTRLTVL.

By sample share, this clonotype is medium-sized. The J gene is TRBJ2-5, the V gene TRBV7-9, with 8 bases lining up with TRBD2. With the DNA end fitting TRBJ2-7 better, the J assignment may be wrong. Germline V gives CDR1 SEHNR, CDR2 FQNEAQ (reference sequence). The CDR3 runs to 15 residues. CDR3 coding DNA: TGTGCCAGCAGCCTACTAAGCGGGAGAGCATACGAGCAGTACTTC. It translates to CASSLLSGRAYEQYF.

By share, this clonotype ranks as medium-sized. The rearrangement links TRBV10-3 to TRBJ2-3, with D possibly TRBD2 on 5 matching bases. This CDR3 has 14 amino acids. Germline values: CDR1 ENHRY, CDR2 SYGVKD. Between the trimmed V and J ends, which lost 8 bases and 3 bases, there was a span of 15 bases. CDR3 sequence reads: CAISSLGGTDTQYF. DNA for the CDR3: TGTGCCATCTCATCACTAGGCGGAACAGATACGCAGTATTTT.

This clonotype has at least ten counts. V gene TRBV27 combines with J gene TRBJ1-1; 7 nucleotides line up with TRBD1. This CDR3 is built from 16 residues. The ends lost 4 bases at V and 5 bases at J; junction bases unmatched: 13. Germline CDR1 MNHEY, CDR2 SMNVEV (reference sequence). Here the CDR3 reads CASSSRTGFSKTEAFF. The CDR3 coding sequence is TGTGCCAGCAGTTCAAGGACAGGATTCTCGAAGACTGAAGCTTTCTTT.

This clonotype was picked up many times. The V gene is TRBV6-1, the J gene TRBJ1-4; 9 bases agree with TRBD1. The CDR3 is 13 residues long. The V and J ends lost 11 bases and 8 bases, in that order; junction bases with no gene match: 9. Germline V gives CDR1 MNHNS, CDR2 SASEGT. This chain's CDR3 is CACGDRAEEKLFF. CDR3 DNA: TGTGCCTGCGGGGACAGGGCGGAAGAAAAACTGTTTTTT.

This rearrangement joins TRBV20-1 to TRBJ2-3, with 13 bases matching TRBD2. The end of the DNA fits TRBJ2-1 better, so the J call may be wrong. The CDR3 is made up of 16 amino acids. CDR1 is DFQATT and CDR2 is SNEGSKA in the germline V gene (reference sequence). The DNA of the CDR3 is TGCAGTGCTCGCCGACCGGGACTAGCGGGACGGAATGAGCAGTTCTTC. It encodes CSARRPGLAGRNEQFF.

In DNA form, the CDR3 reads TGTGCCAGCAGCGCGCATCTAGCGAGAGCTTTAGTGACCAACAATGGGCAGTACTTC. This encodes CASSAHLARALVTNNGQYF. This chain links TRBV7-2 with TRBJ2-5; tentative D call: TRBD2 (6 bases). This CDR3 is 19 amino acids long. CDR1 is SGHTA, CDR2 FQGNSA, per germline. Trimming pared 5 bases from V and 11 bases from J, leaving 36 bases between.

This clonotype was counted ten times or more. The V and J genes are TRBV12-3 or TRBV12-4 and TRBJ2-1; TRBD2 might be the D (5 bases). There are 15 residues in the CDR3. Trimming pared 4 bases from V and 0 bases from J, leaving 10 bases between. The CDR3 nucleotides are TGTGCCAGCAGTTGGGAGTTCAGCTCCTACAATGAGCAGTTCTTC. This sequence encodes CASSWEFSSYNEQFF.

Notes on this clonotype: Given a much more abundant clone one base away, this may be a read error. The J gene is TRBJ2-3, the V gene TRBV7-2; no definite D call. V dropped 2 bases and J dropped 2 bases, with 8 bases sitting between them. The CDR3 totals 14 residues. The V gene's germline CDR1 is SGHTA and CDR2 FQGNSA. CDR3 amino acids: CASSLRQNTDTQYF. CDR3 coding DNA: TGTGCCAGCAGCTTAAGGCAGAACACAGATACGCAGTATTTT.

This clonotype was observed at least ten times. The V and J genes are TRBV7-2 and TRBJ2-3; 8 nucleotides agree with TRBD2. Germline V gives CDR1 SGHTA, CDR2 FQGNSA. The CDR3 sequence is 15 residues long. J was trimmed by 1 base and V by 7 bases; bases with no gene match: 7. As DNA, the CDR3 is TGTGCCAGCATCATAACTAGCGGCCGCACAGATACGCAGTATTTT. Residues: CASIITSGRTDTQYF.

On this clonotype itself: A junction boundary mismatches the germline segment, possibly from a read error. The genes are TRBV7-6 and TRBJ2-1; 15 bases agree with TRBD2. This CDR3 is 20 amino acids long. Germline V gene sequence: CDR1 SGHVS, CDR2 FNYEAQ. The DNA for the CDR3 is TGTGCCGGCAGCGCCAGTCCCGGGACTAGCGGGGGGAGCTCCGAGAAGGAGCAGTTCTTC. It encodes CAGSASPGTSGGSSEKEQFF.

Of note for this clonotype: A single base separates this from a much larger clone, so it may be a read error. The rearrangement links TRBV6-1 to TRBJ2-1; D remains ambiguous. The end of the DNA is better explained by TRBJ2-7, so the J call may be wrong. The germline V gene encodes CDR1 MNHNS and CDR2 SASEGT. The CDR3 has 15 amino acids. In DNA form, the CDR3 reads TGTGCCAGCAGCCAAGAGTCGACCCTCTTTTACGAGCAGTACTTC. Protein product: CASSQESTLFYEQYF.